The 29 T cell receptor beta chains below all came from one sample that was sequenced in a study of OX40 agonist ivuxolimab in advanced cancers. The data were produced by immunoSEQ multiplex PCR, yet TCRdb's version contains in-frame clones alone and is incomplete. The sample yields 35,000 to 55,000 clones, roughly 80% seen once. The starting material was CD4+ or CD8+ T cells sorted from blood, obtained in a trial of the OX40 agonist ivuxolimab. The origin of the receptors is an adult with an advanced solid tumor such as melanoma, head and neck, liver or kidney cancer.

The chain links TRBV12-1 to TRBJ1-1. TRBV12-1 is given as a pseudogene. This CDR3 region has 13 residues. The CDR3 reads CASSAGRILEAFF. The CDR3 nucleotides are TGTGCCAGCAGCGCGGGACGGATCCTTGAAGCTTTCTTT.

Worth noting for this clone: Its ends do not fully match the called genes, so a read error is possible. This chain uses TRBV5-1 with TRBJ2-1; D possibly corresponds to TRBD2 (6 bases). This CDR3 contains 12 residues. Looked up from germline, CDR1 is SGHRS and CDR2 is YFSETQ. The CDR3 reads CASSGLNNEQFF. CDR3 DNA sequence: TGTGCCAGCAGCGGACTAAACAATGAGCAGTTCTTC.

The V and J genes are TRBV28 and TRBJ2-5, with D perhaps matching TRBD2 (6 bases). Trimming stripped 6 bases from V and 11 bases from J, with 43 bases between. Germline-derived CDR1 and CDR2 are MDHEN and SYDVKM. The CDR3 spans 21 residues. The CDR3 protein is CASSYLHGMERAYAHLGEQYF. Written as DNA, the CDR3 is TGTGCCAGCAGCTATCTCCATGGGATGGAGCGGGCCTATGCCCATCTGGGGGAGCAGTACTTC.

This clone was counted once. The V gene is TRBV29-1, the J gene TRBJ2-7, with D perhaps matching TRBD2 (5 bases). The CDR3 loop spans 14 amino acids. Trimming removed 0 bases from V and 2 bases from J, with 11 bases in between. CDR1 is SQVTM, CDR2 ANQGSEA, per germline. CDR3 sequence (DNA): TGCAGCGTTGAAGAAAGAGGGAAAACCTACGAGCAGTACTTC. Protein: CSVEERGKTYEQYF.

This rearrangement joins TRBV28 to TRBJ1-5; a possible D gene is TRBD1 (6 bases). This CDR3 is built from 18 residues. Germline V lookup: CDR1 MDHEN, CDR2 SYDVKM. V lost 8 bases and J 1 base, leaving 24 bases between the germline ends. For the CDR3, the DNA is TGTGCCAGCGGGGCCCCCCGGCCGGGGGCCATAAGCAATCAGCCCCAGCATTTT. Translation: CASGAPRPGAISNQPQHF. Together with reference TRBV28 and TRBJ1-5, the CDR3 gives the full variable domain: DVKVTQSSRYLVKRTGEKVFLECVQDMDHENMFWYRQDPGLGLRLIYFSYDVKMKEKGDIPEGYSVSREKKERFSLILESASTNQTSMYLCASGAPRPGAISNQPQHFGDGTRLSIL.

This chain uses TRBV10-2 with TRBJ2-3, with D possibly matching TRBD2 (6 bases). This CDR3 spans 15 amino acids. Trimming shortened V by 1 base and J by 2 bases, and 10 bases separated the two germline ends. Per germline, CDR1 WSHSY and CDR2 SAAADI. CDR3 nucleotides: TGCGCCAGCAGTGAGTACGGGGGAATCACAGATACGCAGTATTTT. It specifies CASSEYGGITDTQYF.

The V and J genes are TRBV27 and TRBJ2-2; D is uncertain. Trimming left V 8 bases short and J 6 bases short, with 10 bases between. The germline V gene has CDR1 MNHEY and CDR2 SMNVEV (reference sequence). CDR3 length: 12 amino acids. The chain's CDR3 is CASVRPPGELFF. The DNA for the CDR3 is TGTGCCAGCGTTCGTCCCCCCGGGGAGCTGTTTTTT.

The gene calls are TRBV27 and TRBJ1-3, with a weak D call TRBD1 (5 bases). From germline, CDR1 is MNHEY and CDR2 SMNVEV (reference sequence). The CDR3 has 13 residues. The germline V and J ends were trimmed by 5 bases and 4 bases, with 9 bases remaining between them. As DNA, the CDR3 is TGTGCCAGCAGTCGGACATTAGGAAACACCATATATTTT. This sequence encodes CASSRTLGNTIYF.

The chain carries TRBV27 and TRBJ2-7; 7 bases map to TRBD2. The V gene's germline CDR1 is MNHEY and CDR2 SMNVEV (reference sequence). V dropped 4 bases and J dropped 4; count of bases not matched to a gene: 13. The CDR3 runs to 16 residues. The CDR3 region is CASSSMLWGGKYEQYF. CDR3 bases: TGTGCCAGCAGTTCTATGTTATGGGGGGGAAAATACGAGCAGTACTTC.

The chain has TRBV27 and TRBJ2-7; the match to TRBD2 covers 8 bases. J lost 2 bases, V lost 7 bases, and 19 bases had no gene match. The CDR3 consists of 18 residues. Germline CDR1 MNHEY, CDR2 SMNVEV (reference sequence). CDR3 coding DNA: TGTGCCAGCATGAGGGCCGCGCTAGCGGGTTGGGGGCCCTACGAGCAGTACTTC. Its protein product is CASMRAALAGWGPYEQYF.

This clone has a single count. The chain links TRBV5-4 to TRBJ2-5; 9 nucleotides align to TRBD1. Per germline, CDR1 SGHNT and CDR2 YYREEE (reference sequence). V was pared by 2 bases and J by 4 bases, with 3 bases of the junction left unmatched. CDR3 length: 14 residues. As DNA, the CDR3 is TGTGCCAGCAGCTTAGGACAGGGGCGAGAGACCCAGTACTTC. Its protein product is CASSLGQGRETQYF.

The J gene is TRBJ1-2, the V gene TRBV2; D is undetermined. Trimming took off 5 bases at V and 8 bases at J, with 9 bases between the two ends. CDR3 length: 11 residues. Germline V CDR1 and CDR2: SNHLY, FYNNEI. CDR3 region: CASSPPGGYTF. CDR3 sequence (DNA): TGTGCCAGCAGTCCGCCGGGGGGCTACACCTTC. Combining the CDR3 with reference TRBV2 and TRBJ1-2 gives the whole variable domain EPEVTQTPSHQVTQMGQEVILRCVPISNHLYFYWYRQILGQKVEFLVSFYNNEISEKSEIFDDQFSVERPDGSNFTLKIRSTKLEDSAMYFCASSPPGGYTFGSGTRLTVV.

The J gene is TRBJ1-1, the V gene TRBV30; D gene unclear. Per germline, CDR1 GTSNPN and CDR2 SVGIG (reference sequence). Trimming stripped 0 bases from V and 1 base from J, with 6 bases between. The CDR3 is 13 amino acids. In nucleotides, the CDR3 is TGTGCCTGGAGTGTTTCTCCGAACACTGAAGCTTTCTTT. The encoded protein is CAWSVSPNTEAFF.

This clone was picked up one time. The V gene is TRBV16, the J gene TRBJ2-5; 9 nucleotides line up with TRBD1. The CDR3 runs 16 residues. Germline CDR1 KGHSY, CDR2 FQNENV. The ends lost 3 bases at V and 4 bases at J; junction bases unmatched: 9. The CDR3 nucleotides are TGTGCCAGCAGCCAGGCGGGACAGGGTGGCCGAGAGACCCAGTACTTC. Translating it yields CASSQAGQGGRETQYF.

J is TRBJ1-5 and V is TRBV28; 7 nucleotides agree with TRBD1. Germline V lookup: CDR1 MDHEN, CDR2 SYDVKM. V dropped 6 bases and J dropped 4; count of bases not matched to a gene: 9. The CDR3 contains 15 residues. CDR3 coding DNA: TGTGCCAGCAGACCACAGGGGATAGGGAATCAGCCCCAGCATTTT. This sequence encodes CASRPQGIGNQPQHF.

This clone was recorded a few times. V and J are TRBV12-5 and TRBJ2-1; D ambiguous. This CDR3 is 13 amino acids long. V was shortened by 7 bases and J by 0 bases, with 7 bases between the two germline ends. CDR1 LGHNT and CDR2 FRNRAP come from the germline V gene. The CDR3 coding sequence is TGTGCTAGTGTGAGTTACTCCTACAATGAGCAGTTCTTC. Residues: CASVSYSYNEQFF.

As to this clone: Other DNA variants within this sample encode the same CDR3. The genes are TRBV5-4 and TRBJ2-7; the D is unclear. Germline assignment: CDR1 SGHNT and CDR2 YYREEE (reference sequence). Trimming shortened V by 3 bases and J by 2 bases, and 3 bases separated the two germline ends. The CDR3 totals 11 residues. CDR3 sequence: CASSSTYEQYF. The CDR3 coding sequence is TGTGCCAGCAGCTCCACCTACGAGCAGTACTTC.

This sequence joins TRBV4-2 and TRBJ1-5; D not certain. The germline CDR1 and CDR2 sequences are LGHNA and YNFKEQ. Trimming shortened V by 0 bases and J by 5 bases, and 5 bases separated the two germline ends. CDR3 length: 13 amino acids. CDR3 residues: CASSQEEYQPQHF. CDR3 nucleotides: TGTGCCAGCAGCCAAGAGGAGTATCAGCCCCAGCATTTT.

J is TRBJ2-7 and V is TRBV28, with 7 bases identical to TRBD2. The CDR3 is made up of 15 amino acids. Germline assignment: CDR1 MDHEN and CDR2 SYDVKM. After removal of 6 bases from V and 2 bases from J, the junction contained 10 bases not matched to a gene. The CDR3 loop is CASSFGRETPYEQYF. The DNA for the CDR3 is TGTGCCAGCAGCTTTGGGCGGGAGACCCCCTACGAGCAGTACTTC.

The J gene is TRBJ2-1, the V gene TRBV28, with D perhaps being TRBD1 or TRBD2 (5 bases each). Germline V gives CDR1 MDHEN, CDR2 SYDVKM. The CDR3 runs 16 residues. Trimming removed 4 bases from V and 7 bases from J, with 20 bases in between. The CDR3: CASSSLRGVERNEQFF. The CDR3 DNA reads TGTGCCAGCAGTTCCCTAAGGGGAGTTGAAAGGAATGAGCAGTTCTTC.

The chain has TRBV9 and TRBJ1-2; TRBD1 agrees at 9 bases. Trimming took 7 bases from V and 2 from J; bases not matched to a gene: 6. Germline values: CDR1 SGDLS, CDR2 YYNGEE. The CDR3 runs to 14 residues. The CDR3 coding sequence is TGTGCCAGCGGACAGGGGAGCTCCAACTATGGCTACACCTTC. Amino acids: CASGQGSSNYGYTF.

The chain is built from TRBV28 and TRBJ2-7; 10 positions match TRBD1. The germline V gene encodes CDR1 MDHEN and CDR2 SYDVKM. The CDR3 has 15 residues. Trimming took 3 bases from V and 3 from J; bases not matched to a gene: 5. The DNA for the CDR3 is TGTGCCAGCAGTTTGGGACAGGGGTCCATCTACGAGCAGTACTTC. As protein: CASSLGQGSIYEQYF.

This clone is classed as medium-sized. The chain links TRBV27 to TRBJ2-2, with TRBD2 identical over 11 bases. The CDR3 is made up of 19 amino acids. Losses at the gene ends were 2 bases for V and 2 bases for J; bases not matched to a gene: 10. CDR1 and CDR2 from the germline V gene are MNHEY and SMNVEV (reference sequence). CDR3 coding DNA: TGTGCCAGCAGTTTAGTCGGTAGCGGGAGGGCCCTAAACACCGGGGAGCTGTTTTTT. Translated, it gives CASSLVGSGRALNTGELFF.

The V gene is TRBV27, the J gene TRBJ1-2; no reliable D call. CDR1 MNHEY and CDR2 SMNVEV come from the germline V gene (reference sequence). This CDR3 spans 13 amino acids. V lost 2 bases to trimming and J lost 5 bases, with 9 bases between them. The CDR3 is CASSLTVEYGYTF. DNA for the CDR3: TGTGCCAGCAGTTTAACAGTTGAGTATGGCTACACCTTC.

V usage is TRBV7-9 and J usage is TRBJ1-2, with D possibly matching TRBD1 (5 bases). Germline loops: CDR1 SEHNR, CDR2 FQNEAQ (reference sequence). This CDR3 is 15 amino acids long. The V end lost 5 bases, the J end lost 4 bases, and 17 bases lay between the germline ends. CDR3 in amino acids: CASSIGDSPIYGYTF. The CDR3 DNA sequence: TGTGCCAGCAGCATAGGCGACAGTCCCATCTATGGCTACACCTTC.

CDR3 DNA sequence: TGTGCCAGCAGTGACACGACAGGGGGTACTAATGAAAAACTGTTTTTT. It codes for CASSDTTGGTNEKLFF. V is TRBV2 and J is TRBJ1-4; 9 positions agree with TRBD1. V dropped 3 bases and J dropped 2; count of bases not matched to a gene: 4. The CDR3 length is 16 residues. Germline lookup yields CDR1 SNHLY and CDR2 FYNNEI.

The chain joins TRBV27 to TRBJ2-1, with 13 bases fitting TRBD2. Looked up from germline, CDR1 is MNHEY and CDR2 is SMNVEV (reference sequence). V lost 9 bases, J lost 5 bases, and 1 base stayed unmatched. The CDR3 covers 13 residues. The CDR3 bases are TGTGCCAGTGGACTAGCGGGGGACAATGAGCAGTTCTTC. This gives the protein CASGLAGDNEQFF.

The V call is TRBV7-9, the J call TRBJ2-1; TRBD2 might be the D (6 bases). The CDR3 contains 16 residues. Germline V lookup: CDR1 SEHNR, CDR2 FQNEAQ (reference sequence). The V gene lost 5 bases and the J gene lost 0 bases, with 14 bases spanning the gap. The CDR3 DNA reads TGTGCCAGCAGCCCTACCGGGGGAAGCTCCTACAATGAGCAGTTCTTC. This sequence encodes CASSPTGGSSYNEQFF.

In its sample, this clone was seen a few times. The chain links TRBV6-5 to TRBJ1-2; D may be TRBD1 (5 bases). Trimming stripped 6 bases from V and 0 bases from J, with 14 bases between. Germline V gene data show CDR1 as MNHEY and CDR2 as SVGAGI. This CDR3 contains 15 residues. The CDR3: CASREGLGPNYGYTF. In nucleotides, the CDR3 is TGTGCCAGCAGGGAGGGGCTGGGGCCTAACTATGGCTACACCTTC.